This TCR beta chain is from a study of cytotoxic CD8 clonotypes in ibrutinib-treated CLL. This clone was seen a few times. Its antigen is not identified. Roughly 2 micrograms of genomic DNA from cryopreserved PBMCs went into TCR beta libraries. The data were produced by immunoSEQ multiplex PCR, yet TCRdb's version contains in-frame clones alone and is incomplete. Of tens of thousands of clones listed, around 68% are singletons. Study-wide findings and caveats: Sustained-remission and progressing patients diverged in sampling times. Baseline levels of clonality went above those of age-matched healthy donors and moved with circulating CD8+ T-cell counts.

Unmatched junction bases numbered 8, after V lost 9 bases and J lost 0 bases. This CDR3 spans 15 amino acids. Germline CDR1 MDHEN, CDR2 SYDVKM. Material: PBMCs, obtained after 12 months of ibrutinib treatment. The chain combines TRBV28 with TRBJ1-3; 7 bases map to TRBD1. The clonotype originates from a human donor with chronic lymphocytic leukemia. CDR3 nucleotide sequence: TGTGCCAGTCGGGACAGCGCCAACTCTGGAAACACCATATATTTT. Its protein product is CASRDSANSGNTIYF.